The clone carrying this T cell receptor beta chain was seen only a few times. What it recognizes is unknown. These data are taken from a study of CD8+CD57+ T cells in acquired aplastic anemia. The overall study: Mean yield of DNA from sorted CD4+ and CD8+ cells was about 3.2 ug. Healthy donors yielded about 9.9 million CD4+ cell reads on average. General study points: About 28 sequences, all CD8+ CDR3, were shared between patients and controls.

Genomic DNA served as template for TCR beta VDJ and CDR3 profiling. TCRdb re-called the reads with MiXCR, one entry per CDR3 protein. This sample has about 160,000 distinct CDR3 sequences, with approximately 43% found just once. The CDR3 runs to 11 residues. V lost 7 bases and J lost 9, with 10 bases in between. The TCR sequence derives from a human donor in good health. The chain joins TRBV12-3 or TRBV12-4 to TRBJ2-1; D uncertain. Sequenced material: sorted CD4+, CD8+, or CD8+CD57+ T cells (not recorded which) from PBMCs. CDR3 nucleotides: TGTGCCAGCAACATCGCCCGTGAGCAGTTCTTC. It specifies CASNIAREQFF.